Listed below are T cell receptor beta chains from one sample, sequenced in a study of human T cells and chemical hapten exposure. TCRdb reanalysed the RACE reads using MiXCR and keeps one entry per CDR3 protein. This sample yields 330,000 or so distinct CDR3 sequences, of which around 6% are seen a single time; more than 5.5% belongs to the top ten. The material sequenced was whole blood, taken in connection with sensitization to the hapten diphenylcyclopropenone (DPC). These receptors were collected from a woman younger than 30 with alopecia areata. Some clones in this sample may be carry-over from other donors' samples. Both conserved end residues are trimmed from each CDR3. Fields, in order: J gene, V gene, D gene, CDR3 protein. The D gene is left open where the match is weak.

TRBJ2-3 TRBV7-2 NA ASSFGAGGDTQY
TRBJ2-3 TRBV12-3/TRBV12-4 TRBD2 ASGGGGDTQY
TRBJ2-6 TRBV7-2 NA ASGSQGSGANVLT
TRBJ1-5 TRBV5-5 NA ASSSWAGREPQH
TRBJ1-3 TRBV12-3/TRBV12-4 NA ASRSPGNTIY
TRBJ1-4 TRBV11-2 NA ASSFWGGPGEKLF
TRBJ1-4 TRBV6-6 NA ASSYLGDEKLF
TRBJ2-3 TRBV27 NA ASSKFVDSPIDTQY
TRBJ1-2 TRBV4-3 NA ASSQDLRGNGYT
TRBJ1-5 TRBV7-2 NA ASSLPVQPQH
TRBJ1-6 TRBV25-1 NA ASRQRVNSPLH
TRBJ1-6 TRBV6-5 NA ASKRGNGNSPLH
TRBJ2-3 TRBV29-1 NA SVVPGPDTQY
TRBJ2-7 TRBV28 NA ASSLSADGLGYEQY
TRBJ2-3 TRBV9 NA ASSVEAGAGDTQY
TRBJ1-2 TRBV14 NA ASSQDGTDYGYT
TRBJ2-3 TRBV12-3/TRBV12-4 NA ASSFPGNTQY
TRBJ2-1 TRBV4-3 TRBD2 ASSQDPQRGGYNEQF
TRBJ1-5 TRBV25-1 NA ASLFSNQPQH
TRBJ1-6 TRBV20-1 TRBD1 SAPLGTDFSPLH
TRBJ1-2 TRBV9 NA ASSPRTTYGYT
TRBJ1-1 TRBV2 NA ASILQRTEAF
TRBJ1-1 TRBV6-6 NA ASSYSPAREAF
TRBJ1-5 TRBV18 TRBD1 ASSPQGQVNQPQH
TRBJ1-4 TRBV3-1 TRBD1 ASSPGTVNEKLF
TRBJ1-5 TRBV6-2/TRBV6-3 NA ASSYFGQSNQPQH
TRBJ1-2 TRBV20-1 NA SARKDTIVGKVYGYT
TRBJ1-4 TRBV9 NA ASRRGLATNEKLF
TRBJ2-7 TRBV2 NA ASSADYRPYEQY
TRBJ1-2 TRBV6-5 NA ATRGWEGMNYGYT